One and the same sample provided the 30 T cell receptor beta chains below, sequenced in a study of CD8+ T cells in alopecia areata. Extraction and reverse transcription of RNA yielded cDNA as the sequencing template. TCRdb keeps only in-frame clones here, not all; method: immunoSEQ multiplex PCR. The data show approximately 180,000 clones, less than 70% seen once. As for treatment: oral pan-JAK inhibitor, 5-10 mg twice daily. Source: CD8+ T cells sorted from blood, taken at week 24, from a patient treated with tofacitinib. All receptors come from a human donor with alopecia areata.

This chain uses TRBV30 with TRBJ2-3; D is unresolved. Between the trimmed V and J ends, which lost 0 bases and 2 bases, there was a span of 12 bases. CDR3 size: 15 residues. Per germline, CDR1 GTSNPN and CDR2 SVGIG (reference sequence). The CDR3 sequence is CAWSVGNRDTDTQYF. In DNA form, the CDR3 reads TGTGCCTGGAGTGTAGGGAACAGAGACACAGATACGCAGTATTTT. The entire variable domain, with the rest obtained from reference TRBV30 and TRBJ2-3, is as follows: SQTIHQWPATLVQPVGSPLSLECTVEGTSNPNLYWYRQAAGRGLQLLFYSVGIGQISSEVPQNLSASRPQDRQFILSSKKLLLSDSGFYLCAWSVGNRDTDTQYFGPGTRLTVL.

The chain has TRBV27 and TRBJ2-7; no clear D. The CDR3 sequence is 14 residues long. From germline, CDR1 is MNHEY and CDR2 SMNVEV (reference sequence). With 2 bases removed from V and 4 bases from J, the gap between germline ends came to 12 bases. CDR3 bases: TGTGCCAGCAGTTTACGGCGGCATGTTTACGAGCAGTACTTC. Translation: CASSLRRHVYEQYF.

The V gene is TRBV14, the J gene TRBJ1-1; D unresolved. Germline V gives CDR1 SGHDN, CDR2 FVKESK. The CDR3 length is 14 residues. Trimming shortened V by 1 base and J by 6 bases, and 12 bases separated the two germline ends. This CDR3 is CASSQARNNPEAFF. The CDR3 DNA sequence: TGTGCCAGCAGCCAAGCCAGGAACAATCCTGAAGCTTTCTTT.

This clone has only a few counts. V and J are TRBV5-4 and TRBJ2-5; a possible D gene is TRBD1 (5 bases). This CDR3 is built from 13 residues. V was trimmed by 7 bases and J by 1 base, leaving 11 bases between them. Per the germline V gene, CDR1 is SGHNT and CDR2 is YYREEE (reference sequence). CDR3 amino acids: CASEATAQETQYF. CDR3 coding DNA: TGTGCCAGCGAAGCGACAGCCCAAGAGACCCAGTACTTC.

This clone was detected only a few times. The chain recombines TRBV10-3 with TRBJ2-1; D is perhaps TRBD2 (5 bases). Looked up from germline, CDR1 is ENHRY and CDR2 is SYGVKD. The CDR3 totals 16 residues. Trimming left V 3 bases short and J 4 bases short, with 16 bases between. CDR3: CAISELLPGIYNEQFF. The CDR3 DNA is TGTGCCATCAGTGAATTACTCCCGGGGATATACAATGAGCAGTTCTTC.

This chain uses TRBV4-3 with TRBJ2-1; 7 bases align to TRBD2. Germline lookup yields CDR1 LGHNA and CDR2 YSLEER. V was pared by 0 bases and J by 6 bases, with 8 bases of the junction left unmatched. The CDR3 sequence is 16 residues long. CDR3 sequence (DNA): TGCGCCAGCAGCCAAGACCCCGCGGGGGAAATCAATGAGCAGTTCTTC. Its translation: CASSQDPAGEINEQFF.

The chain combines TRBV5-1 with TRBJ2-1, with 9 bases that match TRBD2. The V gene end was trimmed by 0 bases and the J gene end by 2 bases; junction bases not matched to a gene: 0. Per germline, CDR1 SGHRS and CDR2 YFSETQ. The CDR3 is made up of 15 amino acids. The CDR3 is CASSLGLAAYNEQFF. The CDR3 DNA follows: TGCGCCAGCAGCTTGGGACTAGCGGCCTACAATGAGCAGTTCTTC.

This sequence joins TRBV5-1 and TRBJ2-7, with D possibly being TRBD2 (6 bases). This CDR3 region has 12 residues. The V gene's germline CDR1 is SGHRS and CDR2 YFSETQ. Trimming stripped 2 bases from V and 6 bases from J, with 9 bases between. CDR3 sequence: CASSLGGFEQYF. DNA for the CDR3: TGCGCCAGCAGCTTAGGAGGGTTCGAGCAGTACTTC.

The V call is TRBV2, the J call TRBJ1-2; D is perhaps TRBD1 (5 bases). This CDR3 comprises 14 residues. Germline CDR1 SNHLY, CDR2 FYNNEI. V lost 2 bases, J lost 4 bases, and 11 bases lay in between. The CDR3 DNA reads TGTGCCAGCAGTGAAAGGGGCTCCGGCTATGGCTACACCTTC. The encoded protein is CASSERGSGYGYTF.

This sequence joins TRBV4-3 and TRBJ1-2; possible D gene TRBD1, 6 bases. The CDR3 extends over 15 amino acids. The germline gives CDR1 LGHNA, CDR2 YSLEER. V was clipped by 0 bases and J by 6 bases, with 14 bases between them. In DNA, the CDR3 is TGCGCCAGCAGCCAAGATGGGTCAACAGGGAATGGCTACACCTTC. It encodes CASSQDGSTGNGYTF.

The sample holds many counts of this clone. Other nucleotide sequences in the sample specify the same CDR3. V and J are TRBV30 and TRBJ1-1, with 7 positions matching TRBD1. The germline V gene has CDR1 GTSNPN and CDR2 SVGIG (reference sequence). V was pared by 0 bases and J by 3 bases, with 1 base of the junction left unmatched. The CDR3 runs to 13 residues. The CDR3 sequence: CAWSVGGYTEAFF. CDR3 DNA sequence: TGTGCCTGGAGTGTAGGGGGCTACACTGAAGCTTTCTTT.

This clone was recorded a few times. The J gene is TRBJ2-7, the V gene TRBV7-6; D tentatively fits TRBD1 or TRBD2 (6 bases each). Trimming took off 1 base at V and 7 bases at J, with 11 bases between the two ends. The CDR3 runs 13 residues. CDR1 and CDR2 (germline): SGHVS, FNYEAQ. CDR3 in amino acids: CASSLGRGGEQYF. The CDR3 region has the DNA TGTGCCAGCAGCTTAGGCCGAGGGGGGGAGCAGTACTTC.

V is TRBV19 and J is TRBJ2-7, with 7 bases matching TRBD1. Germline V lookup: CDR1 LNHDA, CDR2 SQIVND (reference sequence). The junction had 7 bases not matched to a gene; V was cut back by 8 bases and J by 3 bases. The CDR3 length is 13 residues. CDR3 sequence reads: CASAPGTDYEQYF. The DNA for the CDR3 is TGTGCCAGTGCTCCCGGGACAGACTACGAGCAGTACTTC.

The chain is built from TRBV2 and TRBJ1-2, with D hard to call. V lost 9 bases and J 3 bases, leaving 20 bases between the germline ends. Germline V gene lookup returns CDR1 SNHLY and CDR2 FYNNEI. The CDR3 spans 15 residues. Here the CDR3 reads CASREGLALDYGYTF. In nucleotides, the CDR3 is TGTGCCAGTAGGGAGGGATTGGCCTTGGACTATGGCTACACCTTC.

The chain links TRBV4-3 to TRBJ2-1; D ambiguous. Germline loops: CDR1 LGHNA, CDR2 YSLEER. The CDR3 runs to 16 residues. Deletions cut 0 bases from V and 5 bases from J, with 14 bases between. The CDR3 region is CASSQDSFGRNNEQFF. CDR3 DNA sequence: TGCGCCAGCAGCCAAGATTCTTTTGGCAGGAACAATGAGCAGTTCTTC.

This clone occurred once. The V call is TRBV30, the J call TRBJ1-2; D unresolved. Trimming pared 3 bases from V and 2 bases from J, leaving 16 bases between. Germline V gene lookup returns CDR1 GTSNPN and CDR2 SVGIG (reference sequence). The CDR3 has 15 amino acids. The CDR3 loop is CAWSEMEVTNYGYTF. In DNA form, the CDR3 reads TGTGCCTGGAGCGAAATGGAAGTGACCAACTATGGCTACACCTTC.

This rearrangement joins TRBV4-2 to TRBJ1-5, with 8 nucleotides matching TRBD1. This CDR3 is 16 amino acids long. The V gene end was trimmed by 5 bases and the J gene end by 3 bases; junction bases not matched to a gene: 9. CDR1 LGHNA and CDR2 YNFKEQ come from the germline V gene. In DNA form, the CDR3 reads TGTGCCAGCAGCGAAAAAGGGGGACAGGACAATCAGCCCCAGCATTTT. It encodes CASSEKGGQDNQPQHF.

CDR3 region: CASSLGIPSSMNTEAFF. The DNA for the CDR3 is TGTGCCAGCAGCTTAGGGATCCCATCCTCCATGAACACTGAAGCTTTCTTT. This chain joins TRBV13 and TRBJ1-1, with D uncertain. The CDR3 spans 17 residues. V dropped 0 bases and J dropped 0 bases, with 14 bases sitting between them. Germline V gene sequence: CDR1 PRHDT, CDR2 FYEKMQ (reference sequence).

About this clone itself: This sample also contains other DNA sequences that code for the same CDR3. The V call is TRBV19, the J call TRBJ1-2; TRBD1 might be the D (5 bases). Trimming removed 3 bases at V and 3 bases at J, with 11 bases between. From germline, CDR1 is LNHDA and CDR2 SQIVND (reference sequence). The CDR3 totals 14 residues. The CDR3 reads CASSIGQGDYGYTF. The CDR3 region has the DNA TGTGCCAGTAGTATTGGGCAGGGAGACTATGGCTACACCTTC.

The chain couples TRBV6-6 to TRBJ2-1; D perhaps matches TRBD2 (5 bases). The CDR3 is 11 residues long. Trimming took off 6 bases at V and 8 bases at J, with 8 bases between the two ends. Per germline, CDR1 MNHNY and CDR2 SVGAGI (reference sequence). CDR3 amino acids: CASSEGDEQFF. The CDR3 bases are TGTGCCAGCAGCGAGGGCGATGAGCAGTTCTTC.

The chain recombines TRBV4-3 with TRBJ1-4; D perhaps matches TRBD1 (6 bases). Germline V gene data show CDR1 as LGHNA and CDR2 as YSLEER. The CDR3 is 18 residues long. Between the trimmed V and J ends, which lost 3 bases and 5 bases, there was a span of 22 bases. As DNA, the CDR3 is TGCGCCAGCAGCCAGGATGAAACTCAGGGGCCCGCCAATGAAAAACTGTTTTTT. Residues: CASSQDETQGPANEKLFF.

This chain connects TRBV5-8 to TRBJ2-5; 9 nucleotides line up with TRBD1. The CDR3 has 13 amino acids. V lost 2 bases to trimming and J lost 8 bases; unmatched junction nucleotides: 4. Per the germline V gene, CDR1 is SGHTS and CDR2 is YDEGEE. CDR3: CASSFGTGTTQYF. CDR3 coding DNA: TGTGCCAGCAGCTTTGGGACAGGGACAACCCAGTACTTC.

The chain combines TRBV30 with TRBJ2-1; D may be TRBD1 (6 bases). V was pared by 2 bases and J by 10 bases, with 15 bases between. CDR3 length: 13 residues. The V gene's germline CDR1 is GTSNPN and CDR2 SVGIG (reference sequence). CDR3 region: CAWSTGWGQEQFF. Here the CDR3 DNA reads TGTGCCTGGAGTACCGGTTGGGGGCAAGAGCAGTTCTTC.

This clone was detected only once. The V call is TRBV15, the J call TRBJ2-5; 7 bases align to TRBD2. This CDR3 is 15 amino acids long. CDR1 LNHNV and CDR2 YYDKDF come from the germline V gene (reference sequence). Trimming cost V 5 bases and J 3 bases; bases outside gene matches: 9. The CDR3 reads CATSAQTSPKETQYF. The CDR3 DNA reads as TGTGCCACCAGCGCCCAGACTAGCCCCAAAGAGACCCAGTACTTC. Variable domain in full (rest from reference TRBV15 and TRBJ2-5): DAMVIQNPRYQVTQFGKPVTLSCSQTLNHNVMYWYQQKSSQAPKLLFHYYDKDFNNEADTPDNFQSRRPNTSFCFLDIRSPGLGDTAMYLCATSAQTSPKETQYFGPGTRLLVL.

The table lists this clone with a few counts. This chain connects TRBV29-1 to TRBJ2-1; D might be TRBD2 (5 bases). Germline CDR1 is SQVTM and CDR2 is ANQGSEA. The CDR3 is made up of 16 amino acids. V shed 2 bases and J shed 5 bases, with 19 bases lying between them. The CDR3 here is CSVERDGVSGNNEQFF. The CDR3 DNA sequence: TGCAGCGTTGAACGGGATGGTGTGTCCGGTAACAATGAGCAGTTCTTC.

The gene calls are TRBV5-1 and TRBJ1-1; 7 bases agree with TRBD1. The CDR3 is 13 amino acids. The germline V gene has CDR1 SGHRS and CDR2 YFSETQ. V lost 0 bases to trimming and J lost 6 bases; unmatched junction nucleotides: 2. Here the CDR3 DNA reads TGCGCCAGCAGCTTGGAAGGGGGCCCTGAAGCTTTCTTT. Translation gives CASSLEGGPEAFF. The whole variable domain, remainder taken from reference TRBV5-1 and TRBJ1-1, is KAGVTQTPRYLIKTRGQQVTLSCSPISGHRSVSWYQQTPGQGLQFLFEYFSETQRNKGNFPGRFSGRQFSNSRSEMNVSTLELGDSALYLCASSLEGGPEAFFGQGTRLTVV.

The J gene is TRBJ2-7, the V gene TRBV7-2; 7 bases are shared with TRBD1. The CDR3 consists of 15 residues. Looked up from germline, CDR1 is SGHTA and CDR2 is FQGNSA. V gave up 5 bases and J gave up 4 bases; unmatched junction bases: 11. CDR3 bases: TGTGCCAGCAGCGCCCCGACGCAGGGGGTTTACGAGCAGTACTTC. As protein: CASSAPTQGVYEQYF. Looking up the rest from reference TRBV7-2 and TRBJ2-7 gives the full variable domain: GAGVSQSPSNKVTEKGKDVELRCDPISGHTALYWYRQSLGQGLEFLIYFQGNSAPDKSGLPSDRFSAERTGGSVSTLTIQRTQQEDSAVYLCASSAPTQGVYEQYFGPGTRLTVT.

This clone was recorded a few times. The chain uses TRBV9 and TRBJ2-3; 9 bases align to TRBD1. Looked up from germline, CDR1 is SGDLS and CDR2 is YYNGEE. The CDR3 consists of 15 residues. V was clipped by 3 bases and J by 6 bases; unmatched bases: 8. CDR3: CASSAHSDRGDTQYF. The CDR3 coding sequence is TGTGCCAGCAGCGCCCACTCCGACAGGGGGGATACGCAGTATTTT.

The chain uses TRBV30 and TRBJ2-3; 9 bases line up with TRBD1. Germline CDR1 GTSNPN, CDR2 SVGIG (reference sequence). The CDR3 is 14 residues long. Germline trimming cut 2 bases from V and 5 bases from J; bases unmatched to any gene: 5. This CDR3 is CAWSPGTGKDTQYF. The CDR3 DNA reads as TGTGCCTGGAGTCCCGGGACAGGGAAAGATACGCAGTATTTT.

In this sample, this clone turned up a few times. The V and J genes are TRBV5-5 and TRBJ2-7; D call uncertain. The CDR3 covers 13 residues. V lost 0 bases and J lost 2, with 6 bases in between. CDR1 and CDR2 from the germline V gene are SGHKS and YYEKEE (reference sequence). The chain's CDR3 is CASSLGSAYEQYF. DNA of the CDR3: TGTGCCAGCAGCTTGGGGTCCGCCTACGAGCAGTACTTC.